This entry describes one T cell receptor beta chain. Its antigen is undetermined. These data belong to a study of cytomegalovirus exposure and HLA in healthy donors. Findings and caveats of the study: A list of around 160 TCR beta chains associated with cytomegalovirus was given. Most sequenced TCRs were rare (though some public TCRs occurred in many donors). Subsequent analysis of the 120 or so validation repertoires found a tendency for first-cohort TCR clusters to co-occur.

The CDR3 is 14 amino acids. The V gene lost 4 bases and the J gene lost 5 bases, with 14 bases spanning the gap. Germline CDR1 and CDR2: MNHEY and SMNVEV (reference sequence). Libraries were prepared by immunoSEQ multiplex PCR; TCRdb keeps only in-frame clonotypes and omits some of them. The sample has about 330,000 clones, 86% seen once. The donors were part of the validation cohort of roughly 110 subjects. That cohort was separate from the first cohort, which comprised about 730 subjects. Material for sequencing was PBMCs. The sequence was collected from a woman aged 18-29 years in good health and CMV-seronegative. The chain couples TRBV27 to TRBJ1-1; a possible D gene is TRBD1 (6 bases). The CDR3 coding sequence is TGTGCCAGCAGTTACTTACAGGGTTGGACTGAAGCTTTCTTT. This translates into CASSYLQGWTEAFF.